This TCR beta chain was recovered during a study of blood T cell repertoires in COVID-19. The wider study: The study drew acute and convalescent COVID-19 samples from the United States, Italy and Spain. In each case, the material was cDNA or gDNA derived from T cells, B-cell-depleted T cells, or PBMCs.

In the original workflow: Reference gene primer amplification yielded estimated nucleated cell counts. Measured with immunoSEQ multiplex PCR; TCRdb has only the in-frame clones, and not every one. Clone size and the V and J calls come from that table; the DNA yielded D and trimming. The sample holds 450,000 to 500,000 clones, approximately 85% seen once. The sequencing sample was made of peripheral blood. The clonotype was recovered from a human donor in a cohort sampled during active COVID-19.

Here the CDR3 DNA reads TGTGCCAGCAGTTCCAGGGGGACCGGGAATTCACCCCTCCACTTT. Residues: CASSSRGTGNSPLHF. The chain links TRBV6-5 to TRBJ1-6, with TRBD1 matching over 7 bases. There are 15 residues in the CDR3. Germline V gives CDR1 MNHEY, CDR2 SVGAGI. The V gene end was trimmed by 4 bases and the J gene end by 7 bases; junction bases not matched to a gene: 7.